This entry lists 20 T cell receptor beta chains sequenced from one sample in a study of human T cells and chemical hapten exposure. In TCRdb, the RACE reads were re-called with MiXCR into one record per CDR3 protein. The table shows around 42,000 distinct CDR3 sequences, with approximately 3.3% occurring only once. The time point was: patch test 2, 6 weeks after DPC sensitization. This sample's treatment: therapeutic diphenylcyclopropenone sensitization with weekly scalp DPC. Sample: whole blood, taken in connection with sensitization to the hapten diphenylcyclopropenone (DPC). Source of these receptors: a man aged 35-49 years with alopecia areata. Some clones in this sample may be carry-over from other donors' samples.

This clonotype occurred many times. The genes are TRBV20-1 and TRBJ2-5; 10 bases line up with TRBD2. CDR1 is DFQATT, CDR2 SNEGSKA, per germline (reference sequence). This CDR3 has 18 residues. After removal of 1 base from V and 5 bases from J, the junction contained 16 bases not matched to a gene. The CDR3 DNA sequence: TGCAGTGCTAGAGGCTTTGGGGTAGCGGGAGGAGAATTCGAGACCCAGTACTTC. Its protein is CSARGFGVAGGEFETQYF.

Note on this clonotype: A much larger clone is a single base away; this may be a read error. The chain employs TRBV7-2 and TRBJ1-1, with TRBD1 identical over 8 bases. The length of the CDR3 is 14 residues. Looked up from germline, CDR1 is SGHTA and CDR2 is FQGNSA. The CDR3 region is CASSARGLDTEALF. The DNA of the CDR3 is TGTGCCAGCAGCGCCAGGGGGCTAGATACTGAAGCTCTCTTT.

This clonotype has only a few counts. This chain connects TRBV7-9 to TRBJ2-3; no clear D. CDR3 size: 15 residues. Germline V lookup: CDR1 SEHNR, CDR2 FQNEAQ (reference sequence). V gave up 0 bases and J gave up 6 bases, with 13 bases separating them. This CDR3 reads CASSLAAPQGDTQYF. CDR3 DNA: TGTGCCAGCAGCTTAGCGGCCCCTCAAGGGGATACGCAGTATTTT. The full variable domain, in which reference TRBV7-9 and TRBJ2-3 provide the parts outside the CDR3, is DTGVSQNPRHKITKRGQNVTFRCDPISEHNRLYWYRQTLGQGPEFLTYFQNEAQLEKSRLLSDRFSAERPKGSFSTLEIQRTEQGDSAMYLCASSLAAPQGDTQYFGPGTRLTVL.

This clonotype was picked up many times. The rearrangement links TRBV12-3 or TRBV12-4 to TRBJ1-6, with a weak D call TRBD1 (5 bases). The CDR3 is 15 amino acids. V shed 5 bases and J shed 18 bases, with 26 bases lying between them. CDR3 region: CASSPFLGEGQPSHF. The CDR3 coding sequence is TGTGCCAGCAGTCCCTTTCTAGGGGAGGGGCAACCTTCCCACTTT.

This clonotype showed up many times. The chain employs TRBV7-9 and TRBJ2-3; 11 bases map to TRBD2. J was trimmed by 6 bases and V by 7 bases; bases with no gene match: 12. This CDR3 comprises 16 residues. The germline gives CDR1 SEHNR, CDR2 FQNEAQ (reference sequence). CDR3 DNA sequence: TGTGCCAGCACCCCGGGGCTAGCGGGAGGAGTCGATACGCAGTATTTT. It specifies CASTPGLAGGVDTQYF.

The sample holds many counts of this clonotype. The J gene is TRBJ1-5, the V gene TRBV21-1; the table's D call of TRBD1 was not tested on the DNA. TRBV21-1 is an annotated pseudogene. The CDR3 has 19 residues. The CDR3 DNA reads TGTGCCAGCAGCTCCCGGGGGGCCGACGGCCAGGGAGGCAATCAGCCCCAGCATTTT. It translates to CASSSRGADGQGGNQPQHF.

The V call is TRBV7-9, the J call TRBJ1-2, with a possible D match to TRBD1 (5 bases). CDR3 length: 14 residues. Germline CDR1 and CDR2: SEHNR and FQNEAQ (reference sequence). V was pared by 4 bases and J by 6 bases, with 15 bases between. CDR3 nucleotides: TGTGCCAGCAGCTCCCCGTACTTAGGGGATGGCTACACCTTC. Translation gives CASSSPYLGDGYTF.

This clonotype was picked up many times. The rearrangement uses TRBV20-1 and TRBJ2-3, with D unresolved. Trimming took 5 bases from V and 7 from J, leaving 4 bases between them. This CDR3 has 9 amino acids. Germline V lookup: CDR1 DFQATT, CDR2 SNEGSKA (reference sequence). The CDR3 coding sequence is TGCAGTGCTCTAAATACGCAGTATTTT. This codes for CSALNTQYF.

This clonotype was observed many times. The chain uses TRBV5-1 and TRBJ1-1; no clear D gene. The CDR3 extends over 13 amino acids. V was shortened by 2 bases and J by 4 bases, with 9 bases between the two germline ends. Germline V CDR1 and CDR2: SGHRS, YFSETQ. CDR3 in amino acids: CASSLTYGTEAFF. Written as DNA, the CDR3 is TGCGCCAGCAGCTTAACGTATGGCACTGAAGCTTTCTTT.

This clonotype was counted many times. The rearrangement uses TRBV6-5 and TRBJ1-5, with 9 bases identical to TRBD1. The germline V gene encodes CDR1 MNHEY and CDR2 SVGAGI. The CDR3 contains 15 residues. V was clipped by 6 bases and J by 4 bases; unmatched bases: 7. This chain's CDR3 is CASSPTGGENQPQHF. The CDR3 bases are TGTGCCAGCAGCCCAACAGGGGGCGAAAATCAGCCCCAGCATTTT.

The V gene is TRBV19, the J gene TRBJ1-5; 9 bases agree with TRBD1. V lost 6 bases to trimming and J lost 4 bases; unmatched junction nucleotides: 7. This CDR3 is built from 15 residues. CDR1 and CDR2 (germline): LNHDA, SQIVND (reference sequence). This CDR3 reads CASSRKTGGNQPQHF. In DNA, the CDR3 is TGTGCCAGTAGCAGAAAGACAGGGGGGAATCAGCCCCAGCATTTT. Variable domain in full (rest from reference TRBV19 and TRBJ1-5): DGGITQSPKYLFRKEGQNVTLSCEQNLNHDAMYWYRQDPGQGLRLIYYSQIVNDFQKGDIAEGYSVSREKKESFPLTVTSAQKNPTAFYLCASSRKTGGNQPQHFGDGTRLSIL.

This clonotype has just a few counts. The CDR3 region is CATDGTGLDTEAFF. In nucleotides, the CDR3 is TGTGCCACCGACGGGACAGGGCTTGACACTGAAGCTTTCTTT. This chain connects TRBV6-1 to TRBJ1-1; 9 nucleotides align to TRBD1. The germline V gene encodes CDR1 MNHNS and CDR2 SASEGT. The CDR3 runs 14 residues. The ends lost 10 bases at V and 3 bases at J; junction bases unmatched: 9.

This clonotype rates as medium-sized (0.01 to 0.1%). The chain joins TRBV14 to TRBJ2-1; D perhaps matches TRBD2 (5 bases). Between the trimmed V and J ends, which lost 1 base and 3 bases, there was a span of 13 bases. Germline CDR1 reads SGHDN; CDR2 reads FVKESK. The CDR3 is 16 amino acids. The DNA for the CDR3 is TGTGCCAGCAGCCAAGGGGTGGGAGTCCGCTACAATGAGCAGTTCTTC. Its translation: CASSQGVGVRYNEQFF.

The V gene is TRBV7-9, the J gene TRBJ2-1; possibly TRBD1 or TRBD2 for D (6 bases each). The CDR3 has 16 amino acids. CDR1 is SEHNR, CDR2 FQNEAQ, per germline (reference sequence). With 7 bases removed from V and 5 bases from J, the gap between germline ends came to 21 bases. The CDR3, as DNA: TGTGCCAGCACCCTAAGGTCGGGGGCGATGAACAATGAGCAGTTCTTC. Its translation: CASTLRSGAMNNEQFF.

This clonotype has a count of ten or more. The CDR3 loop is CASSQLGTEQFF. CDR3 DNA sequence: TGTGCCAGCAGCCAATTGGGGACCGAGCAGTTCTTC. The V call is TRBV16, the J call TRBJ2-1, with D perhaps TRBD1 or TRBD2 (5 bases each). CDR3 length equals 12 residues. CDR1 KGHSY and CDR2 FQNENV come from the germline V gene. V was cut by 1 base and J by 10 bases, with 8 bases left in between.

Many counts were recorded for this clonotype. The chain's CDR3 is CASSSTSYDEQFF. For the CDR3, the DNA is TGTGCCAGCAGTTCTACTAGTTACGATGAGCAGTTCTTC. The gene calls are TRBV12-3 or TRBV12-4 and TRBJ2-1; possibly TRBD2 for D (5 bases). V gave up 4 bases and J gave up 8 bases, with 12 bases separating them. CDR3 length: 13 residues.

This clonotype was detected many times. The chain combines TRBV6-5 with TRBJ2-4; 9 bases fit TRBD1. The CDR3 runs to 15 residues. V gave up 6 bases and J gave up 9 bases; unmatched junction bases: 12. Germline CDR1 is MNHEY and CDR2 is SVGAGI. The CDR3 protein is CASSSTGGVAGIQYF. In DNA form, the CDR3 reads TGTGCCAGCAGCTCCACAGGGGGCGTCGCGGGCATTCAGTACTTC.

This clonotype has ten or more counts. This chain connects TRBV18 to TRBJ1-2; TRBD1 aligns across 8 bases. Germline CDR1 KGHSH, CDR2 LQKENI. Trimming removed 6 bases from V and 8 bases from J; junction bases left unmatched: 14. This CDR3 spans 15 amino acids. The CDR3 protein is CASSSQDRAPRGYTF. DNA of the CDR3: TGTGCCAGCTCTTCTCAGGACAGGGCCCCAAGGGGCTACACCTTC. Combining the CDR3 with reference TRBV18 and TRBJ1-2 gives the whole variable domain NAGVMQNPRHLVRRRGQEARLRCSPMKGHSHVYWYRQLPEEGLKFMVYLQKENIIDESGMPKERFSAEFPKEGPSILRIQQVVRGDSAAYFCASSSQDRAPRGYTFGSGTRLTVV.

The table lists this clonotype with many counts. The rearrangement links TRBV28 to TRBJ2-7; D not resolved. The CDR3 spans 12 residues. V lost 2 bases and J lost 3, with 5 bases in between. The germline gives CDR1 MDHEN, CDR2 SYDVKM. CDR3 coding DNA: TGTGCCAGCAGTTTACTGGGCTACGAGCAGTACTTC. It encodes CASSLLGYEQYF.

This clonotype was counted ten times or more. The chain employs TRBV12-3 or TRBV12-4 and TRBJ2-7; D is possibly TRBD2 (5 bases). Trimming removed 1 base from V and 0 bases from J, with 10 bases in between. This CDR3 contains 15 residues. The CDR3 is CASSLGGISSYEQYF. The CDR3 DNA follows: TGTGCCAGCAGTTTAGGAGGGATTAGCTCCTACGAGCAGTACTTC.